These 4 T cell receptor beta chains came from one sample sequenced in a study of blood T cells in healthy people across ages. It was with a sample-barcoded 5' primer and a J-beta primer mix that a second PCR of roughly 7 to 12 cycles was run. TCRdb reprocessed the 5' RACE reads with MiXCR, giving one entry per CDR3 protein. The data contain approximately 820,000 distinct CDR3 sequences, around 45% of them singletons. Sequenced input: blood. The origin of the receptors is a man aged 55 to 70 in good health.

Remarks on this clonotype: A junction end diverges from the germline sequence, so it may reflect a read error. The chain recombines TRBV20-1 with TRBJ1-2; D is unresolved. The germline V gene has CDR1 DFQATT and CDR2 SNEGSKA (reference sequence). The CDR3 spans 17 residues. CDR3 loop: CRARDRLGTTSYYGYTF. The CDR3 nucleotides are TGCCGTGCTAGAGATCGCTTGGGTACAACGTCTTACTATGGCTACACCTTC.

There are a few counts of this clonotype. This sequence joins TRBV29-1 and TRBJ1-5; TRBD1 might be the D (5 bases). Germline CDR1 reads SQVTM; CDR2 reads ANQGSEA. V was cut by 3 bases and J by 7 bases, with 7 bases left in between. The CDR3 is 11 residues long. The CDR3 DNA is TGCAGCGTTGACAGGGAACAGCCCCAGCATTTT. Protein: CSVDREQPQHF.

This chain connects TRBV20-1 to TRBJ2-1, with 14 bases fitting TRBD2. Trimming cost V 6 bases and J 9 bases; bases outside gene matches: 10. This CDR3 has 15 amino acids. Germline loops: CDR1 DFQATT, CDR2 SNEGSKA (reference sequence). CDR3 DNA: TGCAGTGCCGCCGGGACTAGCGGGGGACCAAGTGAGCAGTTCTTC. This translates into CSAAGTSGGPSEQFF.

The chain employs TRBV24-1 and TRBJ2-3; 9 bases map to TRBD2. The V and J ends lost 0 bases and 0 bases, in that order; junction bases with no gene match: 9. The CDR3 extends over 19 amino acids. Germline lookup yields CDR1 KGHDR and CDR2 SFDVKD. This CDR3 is CATSDLRSGGTSSTDTQYF. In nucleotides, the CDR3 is TGTGCCACCAGTGATTTGAGGAGCGGGGGGACCTCAAGCACAGATACGCAGTATTTT.